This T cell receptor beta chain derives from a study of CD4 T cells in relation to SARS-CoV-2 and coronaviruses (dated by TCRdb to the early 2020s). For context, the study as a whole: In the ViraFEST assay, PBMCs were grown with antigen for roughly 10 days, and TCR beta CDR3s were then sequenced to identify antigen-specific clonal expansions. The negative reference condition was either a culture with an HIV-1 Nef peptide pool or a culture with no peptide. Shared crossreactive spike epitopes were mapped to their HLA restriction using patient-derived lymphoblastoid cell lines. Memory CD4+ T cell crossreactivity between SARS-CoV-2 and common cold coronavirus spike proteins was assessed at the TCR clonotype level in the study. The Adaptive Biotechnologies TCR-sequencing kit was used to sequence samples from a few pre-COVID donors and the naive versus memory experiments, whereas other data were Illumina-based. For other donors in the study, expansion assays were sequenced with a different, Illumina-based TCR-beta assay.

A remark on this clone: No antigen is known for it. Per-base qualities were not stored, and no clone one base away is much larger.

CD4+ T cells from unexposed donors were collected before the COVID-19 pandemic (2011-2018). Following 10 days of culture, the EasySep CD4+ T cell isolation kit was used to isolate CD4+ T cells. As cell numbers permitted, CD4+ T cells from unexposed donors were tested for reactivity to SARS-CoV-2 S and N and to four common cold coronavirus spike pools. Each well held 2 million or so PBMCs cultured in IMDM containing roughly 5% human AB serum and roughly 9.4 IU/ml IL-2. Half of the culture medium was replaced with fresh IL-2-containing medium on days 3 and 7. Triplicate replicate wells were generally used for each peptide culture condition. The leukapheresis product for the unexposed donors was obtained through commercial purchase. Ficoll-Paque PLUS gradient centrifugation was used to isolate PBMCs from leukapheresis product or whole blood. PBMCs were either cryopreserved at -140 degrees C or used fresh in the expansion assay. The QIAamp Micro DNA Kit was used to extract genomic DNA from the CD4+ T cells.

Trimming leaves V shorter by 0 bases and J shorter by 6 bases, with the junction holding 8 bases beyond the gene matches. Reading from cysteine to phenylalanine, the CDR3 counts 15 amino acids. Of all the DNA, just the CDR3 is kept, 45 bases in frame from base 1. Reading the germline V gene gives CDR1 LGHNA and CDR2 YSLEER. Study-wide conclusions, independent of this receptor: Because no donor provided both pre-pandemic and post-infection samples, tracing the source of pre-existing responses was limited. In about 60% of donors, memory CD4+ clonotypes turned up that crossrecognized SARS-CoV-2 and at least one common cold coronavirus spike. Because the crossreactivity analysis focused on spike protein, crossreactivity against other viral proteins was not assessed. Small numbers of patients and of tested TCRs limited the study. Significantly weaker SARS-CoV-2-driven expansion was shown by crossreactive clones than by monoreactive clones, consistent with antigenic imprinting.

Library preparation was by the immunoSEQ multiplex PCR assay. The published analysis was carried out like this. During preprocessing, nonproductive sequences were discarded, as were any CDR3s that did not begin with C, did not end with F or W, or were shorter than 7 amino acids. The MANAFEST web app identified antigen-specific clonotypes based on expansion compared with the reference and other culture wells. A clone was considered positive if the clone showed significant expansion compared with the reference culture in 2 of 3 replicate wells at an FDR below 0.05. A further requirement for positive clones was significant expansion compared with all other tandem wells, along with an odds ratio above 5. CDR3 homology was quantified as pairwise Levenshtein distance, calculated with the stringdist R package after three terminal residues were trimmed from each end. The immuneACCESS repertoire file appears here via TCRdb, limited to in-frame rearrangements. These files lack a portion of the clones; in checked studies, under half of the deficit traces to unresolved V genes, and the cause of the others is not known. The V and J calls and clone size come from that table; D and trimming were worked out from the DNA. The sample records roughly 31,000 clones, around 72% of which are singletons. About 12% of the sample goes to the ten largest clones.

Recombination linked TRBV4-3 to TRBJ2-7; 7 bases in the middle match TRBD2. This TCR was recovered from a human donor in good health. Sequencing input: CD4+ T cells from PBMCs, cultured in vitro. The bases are TGCGCCAGCAGCCAAGATATCGGGAGGAAGGCCGAGCAGTACTTC. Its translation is CASSQDIGRKAEQYF.